The sequence of this TCR beta chain was determined in a study of cytomegalovirus exposure and HLA in healthy donors. Note on this clone: Antigen: not known.

The germline gives CDR1 MNHEY, CDR2 SMNVEV (reference sequence). This CDR3 has 14 amino acids. Unmatched junction bases numbered 4, after V lost 3 bases and J lost 10 bases. Findings and limits, study-wide: Association with HLA alleles at 0.05 false discovery rate was found for 17,000 or so TCR beta sequences in a later analysis. An ancestry cluster, one associated with Asian ancestry, reportedly showed fewer N-insertions than the approximately 720-donor mean in a later analysis. A prior analysis recorded that most TCR beta V segments were productive about 87% or about 30% of the time.

Primers included in the PCR were 60 Vbeta and 13 Jbeta primers. The repertoire was sequenced with immunoSEQ multiplex PCR; TCRdb's copy has only in-frame clones and lacks some. The table includes 150,000 to 200,000 clones, roughly 71% detected once. Source material: PBMCs. The receptor was isolated from a girl aged 5-17 years in good health and CMV-seronegative. The rearrangement joins TRBV27 to TRBJ1-6; TRBD1 matches 9 bases. The CDR3 region is CASSFGTGLSPLHF. CDR3 DNA: TGTGCCAGCAGTTTTGGGACAGGGTTATCACCCCTCCACTTT.